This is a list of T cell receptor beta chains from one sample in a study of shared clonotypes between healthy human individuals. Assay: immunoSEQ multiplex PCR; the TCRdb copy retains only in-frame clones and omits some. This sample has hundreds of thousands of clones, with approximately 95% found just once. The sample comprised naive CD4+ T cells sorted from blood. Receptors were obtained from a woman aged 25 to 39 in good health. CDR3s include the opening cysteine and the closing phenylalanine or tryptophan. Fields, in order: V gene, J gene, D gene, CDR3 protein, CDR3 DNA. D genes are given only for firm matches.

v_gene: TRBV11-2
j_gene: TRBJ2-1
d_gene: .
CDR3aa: CASSPAGVRSVVANEQFF
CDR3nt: TGTGCCAGCAGCCCCGCCGGGGTTCGCAGTGTGGTGGCCAATGAGCAGTTCTTC

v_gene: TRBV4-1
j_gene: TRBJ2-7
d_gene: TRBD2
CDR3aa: CASSQGVAGRNEQYF
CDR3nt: TGCGCCAGCAGCCAAGGGGTAGCGGGGCGTAACGAGCAGTACTTC

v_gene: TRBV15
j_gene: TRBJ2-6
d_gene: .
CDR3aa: CATSRGGSGANVLTF
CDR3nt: TGTGCCACCAGCAGAGGAGGCTCTGGGGCCAACGTCCTGACTTTC

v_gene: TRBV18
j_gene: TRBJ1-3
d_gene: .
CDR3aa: CASSPLETGNTIYF
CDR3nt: TGTGCCAGCTCACCATTAGAGACTGGAAACACCATATATTTT

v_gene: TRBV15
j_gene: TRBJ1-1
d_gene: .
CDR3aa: CATSQVGTEAFF
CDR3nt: TGTGCCACCAGCCAGGTGGGCACTGAAGCTTTCTTT

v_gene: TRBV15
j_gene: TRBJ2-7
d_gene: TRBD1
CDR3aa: CATSREGDRGLYEQYF
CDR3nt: TGTGCCACCAGCAGAGAGGGGGACAGGGGGCTCTACGAGCAGTACTTC

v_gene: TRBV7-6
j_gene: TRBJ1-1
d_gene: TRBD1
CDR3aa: CASSSRQGAAEAFF
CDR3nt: TGTGCCAGCAGCTCCAGACAGGGGGCAGCTGAAGCTTTCTTT

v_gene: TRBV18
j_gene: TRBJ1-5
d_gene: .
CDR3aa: CASSPSGDQPQHF
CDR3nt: TGTGCCAGCTCACCATCGGGGGACCAGCCCCAGCATTTT

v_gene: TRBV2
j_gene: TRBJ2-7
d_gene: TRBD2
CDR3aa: CASRLAETFSYEQYF
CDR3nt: TGTGCCAGCCGACTAGCGGAGACTTTTAGCTACGAGCAGTACTTC

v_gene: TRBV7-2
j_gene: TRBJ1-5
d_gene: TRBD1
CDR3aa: CASSQTGGNQPQHF
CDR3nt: TGTGCCAGCAGCCAGACAGGGGGCAATCAGCCCCAGCATTTT